Here is one TCR beta chain with its context. CDR3 length equals 15 residues. V dropped 2 bases and J dropped 2 bases, with 12 bases sitting between them. The germline V gene has CDR1 SGHTA and CDR2 FQGNSA. These data come from a study of blood T cell repertoires in COVID-19. In the study overall: Acute-phase and convalescent COVID-19 samples originated in the United States, Italy and Spain. PBMCs, B-cell-depleted T cells, or T cells were the source of the cDNA or gDNA that made up the material.

TCRdb's copy holds only in-frame clones and misses some; the assay was immunoSEQ multiplex PCR. This sample has around 250,000 clones, with approximately 85% found just once. The chain has TRBV7-2 and TRBJ2-5; perhaps TRBD1 as D (6 bases). The sequence was obtained from a man over 45 with active or convalescent COVID-19. The sequenced sample was peripheral blood. As DNA, the CDR3 is TGTGCCAGCAGCTTACTCCCAGGGGAGCAAGAGACCCAGTACTTC. It encodes CASSLLPGEQETQYF.